This TCR beta chain came from a study of early T cells in non-severe SARS-CoV-2 infection. Turning to the study itself: Chains from this unsorted whole-blood bulk RNA could not be paired.

Study-wide results and limits: Lookups in VDJdb leaned toward anti-spike CD8 responses and missed private and CD4 specificities.

Germline V lookup: CDR1 SGHRS, CDR2 YFSETQ. V shed 1 base and J shed 7 bases, with 15 bases lying between them. The CDR3 runs 15 residues. This clonotype was counted only a few times. The antigen remains unidentified. Researchers tagged individual cDNA molecules with unique molecular identifiers. TCRdb reprocessed the 5' RACE reads via MiXCR and lists one record per CDR3 protein. Seen here are approximately 120,000 distinct CDR3 sequences, just under 15% observed once, and the top ten hold 20% to 25%. This TCR derives from an adult who was a healthcare worker with PCR-confirmed SARS-CoV-2 infection or an uninfected control (not recorded which). The sample taken for sequencing was whole blood. The chain uses TRBV5-1 and TRBJ1-5; D uncertain. The DNA for the CDR3 is TGCGCCAGCAGCTTGCGGGGAGAGCAAGCCCAGCCCCAGCATTTT. This codes for CASSLRGEQAQPQHF.